The source of this TCR beta chain is a study of T cell repertoires in cytomegalovirus infection. Study-wide context: Public TCR beta signatures marked donors with CMV infection and the matching HLA. Broader study findings: The response measured ex vivo was dominated by TCR beta clonotypes (HLA-C-restricted and CMV-specific). Cumulative frequency (of public TCR beta family members) identified carriers of CMV plus the relevant HLA.

The CDR3 consists of 17 residues. V was shortened by 4 bases and J by 1 base, with 20 bases between the two germline ends. The germline CDR1 and CDR2 sequences are SGHRS and YFSETQ. Via MiXCR, TCRdb re-called the reads, giving one row per CDR3 protein. Here the sample spans 230,000 or so distinct CDR3 sequences, 15% to 20% being singletons. This clonotype was seen many times. Its antigen is as yet unknown. The source material was CD8+ T cells from PBMCs. The sequence came from a human donor in good health (CMV status not recorded). Some clones in this sample may be carry-over from other donors' samples. The genes are TRBV5-1 and TRBJ1-1; D ambiguous. CDR3 coding DNA: TGCGCCAGCAGCCACACAGAATATAGCTTACCGAACACTGAAGCTTTCTTT. Its protein product is CASSHTEYSLPNTEAFF.